Listed below are T cell receptor beta chains from one sample, sequenced in a study of beta chain features in type 1 diabetes. TCRdb's table, derived via immunoSEQ multiplex PCR, lists solely in-frame clones and lacks some. The sample lists 100,000 to 150,000 clones, roughly a sixth occurring once. Material for sequencing was central memory CD4+ T cells from blood. These receptors all stem from a man between 18 and 29 years old with type 1 diabetes. CDR3s include the opening cysteine and the closing phenylalanine or tryptophan. The D gene is left open where the match is weak. Size is omitted from some rows. Given values are once, few, many or a class for expanded clones.

cdr3_nt: TGTGCCAGCAGTGAGCGGGGAGCGGGAGGAGGTTACAATGAGCAGTTCTTC
cdr3_aa: CASSERGAGGGYNEQFF
clone_size: NA
j_call: TRBJ2-1
v_call: TRBV6-1
d_call: TRBD2

cdr3_nt: TGCAGCGTTCAAACGAACACTGAAGCTTTCTTT
cdr3_aa: CSVQTNTEAFF
clone_size: NA
j_call: TRBJ1-1
v_call: TRBV29-1
d_call: NA

cdr3_nt: TGTGCCAGCAGTGAACGCGAGACAGGGCCTAGCACAGATACGCAGTATTTT
cdr3_aa: CASSERETGPSTDTQYF
clone_size: once
j_call: TRBJ2-3
v_call: TRBV25-1
d_call: TRBD1

cdr3_nt: TGCAGCGTTGGAAGACAGGGAATAGAAGCTTTCTTT
cdr3_aa: CSVGRQGIEAFF
clone_size: NA
j_call: TRBJ1-1
v_call: TRBV29-1
d_call: TRBD1

cdr3_nt: TGCAGTGCTACAAAGGGCTACGAGCAGTACTTC
cdr3_aa: CSATKGYEQYF
clone_size: NA
j_call: TRBJ2-7
v_call: TRBV20-1
d_call: NA

cdr3_nt: TGTGCCAGCAGCCCGGGGGGACCCCGGGGCACAGATACGCAGTATTTT
cdr3_aa: CASSPGGPRGTDTQYF
clone_size: many
j_call: TRBJ2-3
v_call: TRBV7-2
d_call: TRBD2

cdr3_nt: TGTGCCGTAACACAGGGGGGGCTCGCAGATACGCAGTATTTT
cdr3_aa: CAVTQGGLADTQYF
clone_size: NA
j_call: TRBJ2-3
v_call: TRBV10-3
d_call: NA

cdr3_nt: TGCGCCAGCAGCCAACGGGACAGGGGCAAGACAGAGACCCAGTACTTC
cdr3_aa: CASSQRDRGKTETQYF
clone_size: NA
j_call: TRBJ2-5
v_call: TRBV4-1
d_call: TRBD1

cdr3_nt: TGTGCCAGCAGCGTGGTCCACACTGAAGCTTTCTTT
cdr3_aa: CASSVVHTEAFF
clone_size: NA
j_call: TRBJ1-1
v_call: TRBV9
d_call: NA

cdr3_nt: TGTGCCAGCAGCGAAGCCGCGGGACAGATGACCTACGAGCAGTACTTC
cdr3_aa: CASSEAAGQMTYEQYF
clone_size: few
j_call: TRBJ2-7
v_call: TRBV7-2
d_call: NA

cdr3_nt: TGTGCCAGCAGCTCACCCCCGTTGAACACTGAAGCTTTCTTT
cdr3_aa: CASSSPPLNTEAFF
clone_size: many
j_call: TRBJ1-1
v_call: TRBV7-9
d_call: NA

cdr3_nt: TGCAGCGTTGAAGCAGGGGACAATCAGCCCCAGCATTTT
cdr3_aa: CSVEAGDNQPQHF
clone_size: few
j_call: TRBJ1-5
v_call: TRBV29-1
d_call: NA

cdr3_nt: TGCGCCAGCAGCCACGAAACGGGAAGGCGGAAACAGCCCACCGGGGAGCTGTTTTTT
cdr3_aa: CASSHETGRRKQPTGELFF
clone_size: NA
j_call: TRBJ2-2
v_call: TRBV4-1
d_call: NA

cdr3_nt: TGCGCCAGCAGCCAAGATCAGGGGGGAAGGAACATTCAGTACTTC
cdr3_aa: CASSQDQGGRNIQYF
clone_size: NA
j_call: TRBJ2-4
v_call: TRBV4-3
d_call: NA

cdr3_nt: TGTGCCAGCAGCTCCCCCGGGACGGGCCGCTACGAGCAGTACTTC
cdr3_aa: CASSSPGTGRYEQYF
clone_size: few
j_call: TRBJ2-7
v_call: TRBV7-3
d_call: NA

cdr3_nt: TGTGCCAGCACCTCCGGGGGCTCCTACGAGCAGTACTTC
cdr3_aa: CASTSGGSYEQYF
clone_size: NA
j_call: TRBJ2-7
v_call: TRBV7-2
d_call: NA

cdr3_nt: TGTGCCAGCAGCTTAGATCAGGGTGGGTCGGCCTCCTTCAATGAGCAGTTCTTC
cdr3_aa: CASSLDQGGSASFNEQFF
clone_size: few
j_call: TRBJ2-1
v_call: TRBV11-3
d_call: NA

cdr3_nt: TGTGCCATCAGCGTTGGAGACAGGGCGATCTATAATTCACCCCTCCACTTT
cdr3_aa: CAISVGDRAIYNSPLHF
clone_size: few
j_call: TRBJ1-6
v_call: TRBV9
d_call: TRBD1

cdr3_nt: TGTGCCAGCAGTAGGTCGGGACTTGACGCTGAAGCTTTCTTT
cdr3_aa: CASSRSGLDAEAFF
clone_size: NA
j_call: TRBJ1-1
v_call: TRBV6-5
d_call: NA

cdr3_nt: TGCAGCGTTAGGACAGCCTCCTACGAGCAGTACTTC
cdr3_aa: CSVRTASYEQYF
clone_size: few
j_call: TRBJ2-7
v_call: TRBV29-1
d_call: NA

cdr3_nt: TGTGCCAGCAGCTTGGCCCCCTCCGTTGGGGAAACAGGGAATACGCAGTATTTT
cdr3_aa: CASSLAPSVGETGNTQYF
clone_size: NA
j_call: TRBJ2-3
v_call: TRBV5-5
d_call: NA

cdr3_nt: TGCGCCAGCAGCCAAGCTCAGGACAGGGTATATGAGCAGTACTTC
cdr3_aa: CASSQAQDRVYEQYF
clone_size: NA
j_call: TRBJ2-7
v_call: TRBV4-1
d_call: TRBD1

cdr3_nt: TGTGCCAGCATTGGACCGAGCTACAATGAGCAGTTCTTC
cdr3_aa: CASIGPSYNEQFF
clone_size: NA
j_call: TRBJ2-1
v_call: TRBV28
d_call: NA

cdr3_nt: TGTGCCAGCAGCTTACGACTAGCCGGCCAAGAGACCCAGTACTTC
cdr3_aa: CASSLRLAGQETQYF
clone_size: many
j_call: TRBJ2-5
v_call: TRBV5-4
d_call: TRBD2

cdr3_nt: TGTGCCAGCAGCGTAAGACTTGAAGAGACCCAGTACTTC
cdr3_aa: CASSVRLEETQYF
clone_size: NA
j_call: TRBJ2-5
v_call: TRBV9
d_call: NA

cdr3_nt: TGTGCCAGCAGCGCCTACGGGCAGCCCCAGCATTTT
cdr3_aa: CASSAYGQPQHF
clone_size: NA
j_call: TRBJ1-5
v_call: TRBV5-6
d_call: NA

cdr3_nt: TGTGGTGCTCAGCGGGAACCTGCTAGCACAGATACGCAGTATTTT
cdr3_aa: CGAQREPASTDTQYF
clone_size: medium-sized
j_call: TRBJ2-3
v_call: TRBV7-2
d_call: TRBD2

cdr3_nt: TGTGCCAGCAGTAGAGAGCGGAGCTCCTACAATGAGCAGTTCTTC
cdr3_aa: CASSRERSSYNEQFF
clone_size: many
j_call: TRBJ2-1
v_call: TRBV27
d_call: NA

cdr3_nt: TGTGCCACCAGTCGGGACACACAACCCTCCTACGAGCAGTACTTC
cdr3_aa: CATSRDTQPSYEQYF
clone_size: NA
j_call: TRBJ2-7
v_call: TRBV15
d_call: NA

cdr3_nt: TGTGCCAGCAGTTTACGGGAACGGCGGTACTTC
cdr3_aa: CASSLRERRYF
clone_size: many
j_call: TRBJ2-7
v_call: TRBV28
d_call: NA

cdr3_nt: TGTGCCAGCAGTTACCCAGAGAACACTGAAGCTTTCTTT
cdr3_aa: CASSYPENTEAFF
clone_size: NA
j_call: TRBJ1-1
v_call: TRBV6-6
d_call: NA

cdr3_nt: TGCGCCAGCAGCTTGTCCAGCCCAGGGGGCAACACTGAAGCTTTCTTT
cdr3_aa: CASSLSSPGGNTEAFF
clone_size: NA
j_call: TRBJ1-1
v_call: TRBV5-1
d_call: TRBD1

cdr3_nt: TGTGCCAGCAGCTTCTTTTATGGACTAGCAGATTCCAAAAACATTCAGTACTTC
cdr3_aa: CASSFFYGLADSKNIQYF
clone_size: NA
j_call: TRBJ2-4
v_call: TRBV7-2
d_call: TRBD2

cdr3_nt: TGTGCCAGCAGCGAGCGGGGGCTAGATACGCAGTATTTT
cdr3_aa: CASSERGLDTQYF
clone_size: NA
j_call: TRBJ2-3
v_call: TRBV9
d_call: TRBD2

cdr3_nt: TGCGCCAGCAGTCGTCAAGCTCCCCTGGTAGAGACTGAAGCTTTCTTT
cdr3_aa: CASSRQAPLVETEAFF
clone_size: few
j_call: TRBJ1-1
v_call: TRBV23-1
d_call: NA

cdr3_nt: TGTGCCAGCAGTGAGGGGACAGATACGCAGTATTTT
cdr3_aa: CASSEGTDTQYF
clone_size: NA
j_call: TRBJ2-3
v_call: TRBV2
d_call: NA

cdr3_nt: TGCAGCGTTGTTCGTTCCCGGGTTCTTCATGAGCAGTTCTTC
cdr3_aa: CSVVRSRVLHEQFF
clone_size: few
j_call: TRBJ2-1
v_call: TRBV29-1
d_call: NA

cdr3_nt: TGTGCCAGCAGCCAAGAATGGGACTCTGGGGCCAACGTCCTGACTTTC
cdr3_aa: CASSQEWDSGANVLTF
clone_size: NA
j_call: TRBJ2-6
v_call: TRBV4-2
d_call: NA

cdr3_nt: TGCGCCAGCGGACCGTCGAACTATGGCTACACCTTC
cdr3_aa: CASGPSNYGYTF
clone_size: few
j_call: TRBJ1-2
v_call: TRBV5-1
d_call: NA

cdr3_nt: TGTGCCAGCAGTTCCCTAACACGGACAGGGGCGGGGGAGCAGTACTTC
cdr3_aa: CASSSLTRTGAGEQYF
clone_size: few
j_call: TRBJ2-7
v_call: TRBV28
d_call: TRBD1

cdr3_nt: TGTGCCAGCTCGTACAGGGCGGCGGGAGAGGGGAATGAGCAGTTCTTC
cdr3_aa: CASSYRAAGEGNEQFF
clone_size: NA
j_call: TRBJ2-1
v_call: TRBV18
d_call: NA

cdr3_nt: TGCGCCAGCAGCCAAGATCTGGCGGGAGGGCCCCTCGAGCAGTACTTC
cdr3_aa: CASSQDLAGGPLEQYF
clone_size: many
j_call: TRBJ2-7
v_call: TRBV4-1
d_call: TRBD2